What follows describes a single T cell receptor beta chain. Trimming left V 7 bases short and J 3 bases short, with 22 bases between. CDR1 SQVTM and CDR2 ANQGSEA come from the germline V gene. This CDR3 region has 16 residues. This entry belongs to a study of T-cell reconstitution after alpha-beta-depleted transplantation in children. Unique molecular identifiers were used in preparing the TCRbeta library. MiXCR, applied by TCRdb to the PCR reads, yields one record per CDR3 protein. Of approximately 800,000 distinct CDR3 sequences listed, less than 20% are singletons. Sequenced material: PBMCs, mostly from graft donor cells, taken 360 days after TCRalphabeta/CD19-depleted stem cell transplant. The chain couples TRBV29-1 to TRBJ2-1; weak D call: TRBD1 (7 bases). The clonotype was recovered from a male patient younger than 18 who had a stem cell transplant for acute lymphoblastic leukemia, so the T cells may come from the graft donor. The CDR3 bases are TGCAGCGGCGGGACAGCCGGGACTCCATTCTACAATGAGCAGTTCTTC. This sequence encodes CSGGTAGTPFYNEQFF.